This T cell receptor beta chain was captured in a study of blood T cell repertoires in COVID-19. Produced via immunoSEQ multiplex PCR; TCRdb's table is partial and in-frame only. The sample records a few hundred thousand clones, over 75% being singletons. The recovered donors of Cohort 3 showed two negative PCRs, clearance, or symptom resolution. V gave up 6 bases and J gave up 7 bases, with 12 bases separating them. This CDR3 contains 13 residues. Germline-derived CDR1 and CDR2 are MNHNS and SASEGT. The receptor comes from a woman under 40 who had recovered from COVID-19. Sequences were obtained from PBMCs or T cells enriched from blood (not recorded which). The chain joins TRBV6-1 to TRBJ1-4; no definite D call. The CDR3 loop is CASRLLLGEKLFF. The DNA of the CDR3 is TGTGCCAGCAGACTACTTCTGGGTGAAAAACTGTTTTTT.